The present entry profiles one T cell receptor (beta chain) with its context. PCR was performed a second time for about 6 to 12 cycles using a sample-barcoded 5' primer and a J-beta primer mix. Tagging of each cDNA molecule was performed by a template-switch adaptor with 12 random nucleotides. TCRdb fed the 5' RACE reads into MiXCR, producing one record per CDR3 protein. The sample consists of 1.5 million to 2 million distinct CDR3 sequences, roughly 30% of them appearing once. The data belong to a study of blood T cells in healthy people across ages. The V and J ends lost 6 bases and 3 bases, in that order; junction bases with no gene match: 12. This CDR3 contains 15 residues. CDR1 is SGDLS and CDR2 is YYNGEE in the germline V gene.

This TCR came from a woman in her twenties or thirties in good health. Sequenced: blood. V gene TRBV9 combines with J gene TRBJ2-7; TRBD2 agrees at 7 bases. CDR3 region: CASTLGEGGIYEQYF. CDR3 sequence (DNA): TGTGCCAGCACACTAGGAGAGGGAGGGATCTACGAGCAGTACTTC.